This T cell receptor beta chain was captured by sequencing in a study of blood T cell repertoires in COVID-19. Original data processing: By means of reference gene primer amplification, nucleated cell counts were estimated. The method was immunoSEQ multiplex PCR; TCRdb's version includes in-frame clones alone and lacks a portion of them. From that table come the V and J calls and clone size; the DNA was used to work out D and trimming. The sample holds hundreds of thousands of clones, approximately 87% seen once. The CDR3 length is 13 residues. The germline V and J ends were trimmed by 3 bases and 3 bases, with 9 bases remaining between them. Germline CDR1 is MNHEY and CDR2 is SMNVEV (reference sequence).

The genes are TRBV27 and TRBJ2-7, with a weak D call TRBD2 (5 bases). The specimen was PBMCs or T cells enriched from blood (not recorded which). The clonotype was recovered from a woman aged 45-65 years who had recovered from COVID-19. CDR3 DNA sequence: TGTGCCAGCAGTTTGGGAGTAGACTACGAGCAGTACTTC. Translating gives CASSLGVDYEQYF.